The 28 T cell receptor beta chains below come from one sample, sequenced in a study of cytomegalovirus exposure and HLA in healthy donors. 13 Jbeta primers and 60 Vbeta primers were used for the PCR. The method was immunoSEQ multiplex PCR; TCRdb's version includes in-frame clones alone and lacks a portion of them. The sample consists of 100,000 to 150,000 clones, over 15% of them appearing once. Sequenced input: PBMCs. The receptors come from a female donor in good health and CMV-seropositive.

The CDR3, as DNA: TGCAGCGTTGGGACGGAGGGACAGGCGACGAACACTGAAGCTTTCTTT. It codes for CSVGTEGQATNTEAFF. The chain joins TRBV29-1 to TRBJ1-1; 8 positions agree with TRBD1. This CDR3 has 16 residues. The germline V gene has CDR1 SQVTM and CDR2 ANQGSEA. V shed 4 bases and J 1 base; nucleotides not matched to a gene: 11.

This clone was observed a handful of times. This chain joins TRBV9 and TRBJ1-2; D call uncertain. The germline V gene encodes CDR1 SGDLS and CDR2 YYNGEE. The CDR3 consists of 12 residues. Trimming removed 0 bases at V and 6 bases at J, with 6 bases between. DNA for the CDR3: TGTGCCAGCAGCGTAGGAGGGCATGGCTACACCTTC. This translates into CASSVGGHGYTF. The full variable domain, in which reference TRBV9 and TRBJ1-2 provide the parts outside the CDR3, is DSGVTQTPKHLITATGQRVTLRCSPRSGDLSVYWYQQSLDQGLQFLIQYYNGEERAKGNILERFSAQQFPDLHSELNLSSLELGDSALYFCASSVGGHGYTFGSGTRLTVV.

In this sample, this clone turned up a few times. This sequence joins TRBV4-2 and TRBJ2-7; D possibly corresponds to TRBD1 (6 bases). The CDR3 length is 15 residues. CDR1 is LGHNA, CDR2 YNFKEQ, per germline. V lost 0 bases, J lost 2 bases, and 11 bases lay in between. Here the CDR3 reads CASSQEFGGPYEQYF. CDR3 sequence (DNA): TGTGCCAGCAGCCAAGAGTTTGGGGGCCCCTACGAGCAGTACTTC.

The CDR3 reads CASSPHPQTQYF. In nucleotides, the CDR3 is TGTGCCAGCAGTCCACATCCCCAGACCCAGTACTTC. The chain has TRBV6-5 and TRBJ2-5; D ambiguous. This CDR3 has 12 amino acids. Deletions cut 5 bases from V and 6 bases from J, with 10 bases between. Germline V gene data show CDR1 as MNHEY and CDR2 as SVGAGI.

This clone has a handful of counts. The chain has TRBV27 and TRBJ2-7, with D possibly TRBD2 on 6 matching bases. V lost 2 bases to trimming and J lost 5 bases, with 16 bases between them. The CDR3 is made up of 15 amino acids. Germline V lookup: CDR1 MNHEY, CDR2 SMNVEV (reference sequence). The CDR3 region has the DNA TGTGCCAGCAGTTTAGAGGGACGGGGGTTGAACGAGCAGTACTTC. Its translation is CASSLEGRGLNEQYF.

The chain employs TRBV19 and TRBJ2-5; no clear D. Germline CDR1 reads LNHDA; CDR2 reads SQIVND (reference sequence). The V and J ends lost 5 bases and 0 bases respectively, with 10 bases between them. The CDR3 has 14 amino acids. The CDR3 coding sequence is TGTGCCAGTAGTGGAGACCGCGACCAAGAGACCCAGTACTTC. It encodes CASSGDRDQETQYF.

This clone was seen a few times. The rearrangement links TRBV15 to TRBJ2-5, with no clear D. The CDR3 totals 16 residues. Germline CDR1 reads LNHNV; CDR2 reads YYDKDF (reference sequence). The V gene lost 0 bases and the J gene lost 2 bases, with 13 bases spanning the gap. The CDR3 is CATSRDSRLTQETQYF. The CDR3 DNA reads TGTGCCACCAGCAGAGATAGCCGACTTACTCAAGAGACCCAGTACTTC.

The chain has TRBV4-3 and TRBJ2-3, with 7 bases identical to TRBD2. The CDR3 totals 16 residues. CDR1 LGHNA and CDR2 YSLEER come from the germline V gene. Trimming took 0 bases from V and 6 from J; bases not matched to a gene: 9. DNA of the CDR3: TGCGCCAGCAGCCAAGATGTGTCTAGCGGAGGGGATACGCAGTATTTT. Encoded protein: CASSQDVSSGGDTQYF.

This clone has only a few counts. The chain recombines TRBV9 with TRBJ1-6; D is perhaps TRBD1 (5 bases). V was shortened by 3 bases and J by 3 bases, with 16 bases between the two germline ends. Germline V CDR1 and CDR2: SGDLS, YYNGEE. This CDR3 is built from 17 residues. This CDR3 is CASSGGGTGVYNSPLHF. For the CDR3, the DNA is TGTGCCAGCAGCGGTGGGGGTACGGGGGTCTATAATTCACCCCTCCACTTT.

This clone was found a few times. This chain uses TRBV5-1 with TRBJ1-2, with 8 positions matching TRBD1. Germline lookup yields CDR1 SGHRS and CDR2 YFSETQ. The CDR3 contains 17 residues. J lost 4 bases, V lost 4 bases, and 15 bases had no gene match. The CDR3 sequence is CASSRQTGDRSGYGYTF. CDR3 DNA sequence: TGCGCCAGCAGCCGACAGACTGGGGACAGGTCGGGCTATGGCTACACCTTC.

This clone has only a few counts. The chain has TRBV5-6 and TRBJ2-7; 9 bases fit TRBD1. Unmatched junction bases numbered 9, after V lost 3 bases and J lost 5 bases. Germline lookup yields CDR1 SGHDT and CDR2 YYEEEE. CDR3 length: 15 residues. CDR3 bases: TGTGCCAGCAGCTGGGGGCCCGGGACAGGGAACGAGCAGTACTTC. Translated: CASSWGPGTGNEQYF.

This clone was seen only a few times. The conserved closing phenylalanine or tryptophan is absent in this CDR3, likely reflecting a read error. Here the CDR3 DNA reads TGTGCCAGCAGTTACATAGCGGGGGGAAAAAACATTCAGTACGTC. Amino acid sequence: CASSYIAGGKNIQYV. This chain connects TRBV6-5 to TRBJ2-4; 10 nucleotides align to TRBD2. CDR1 and CDR2 (germline): MNHEY, SVGAGI. The CDR3 loop spans 15 amino acids. The trim removed 2 bases at V and 4 bases at J, leaving 2 bases unmatched.

The chain carries TRBV25-1 and TRBJ2-1; 7 bases line up with TRBD2. The CDR3 extends over 17 amino acids. V lost 3 bases and J lost 4; bases outside the gene matches: 12. The V gene's germline CDR1 is MGHDK and CDR2 SYGVNS. The CDR3 bases are TGTGCCAGCAGTGACTTAGGAACGGGACTATCTTACAATGAGCAGTTCTTC. It encodes CASSDLGTGLSYNEQFF.

The chain carries TRBV5-1 and TRBJ2-1, with 7 bases fitting TRBD2. V was clipped by 0 bases and J by 15 bases; unmatched bases: 9. The germline gives CDR1 SGHRS, CDR2 YFSETQ. The CDR3 contains 13 residues. CDR3: CASSLVPAGVAFF. In nucleotides, the CDR3 is TGCGCCAGCAGCTTGGTCCCGGCGGGGGTCGCGTTCTTC.

The V gene is TRBV29-1, the J gene TRBJ2-1, with D unclear. V lost 4 bases to trimming and J lost 5 bases, with 9 bases between them. This CDR3 spans 12 amino acids. Per germline, CDR1 SQVTM and CDR2 ANQGSEA. CDR3 DNA sequence: TGCAGCGTTGTATCAGTTAACAATGAGCAGTTCTTC. It codes for CSVVSVNNEQFF.

This clone was counted a few times. The chain has TRBV11-2 and TRBJ2-3; the D is unclear. Trimming left V 5 bases short and J 3 bases short, with 9 bases between. Germline V gene data show CDR1 as SGHAT and CDR2 as FQNNGV. The CDR3 runs to 13 residues. The CDR3, as DNA: TGTGCCAGCAGCCAATTCGGTACAGATACGCAGTATTTT. Translated, it gives CASSQFGTDTQYF.

The chain carries TRBV27 and TRBJ1-1; 8 positions match TRBD1. There are 14 residues in the CDR3. The germline V gene encodes CDR1 MNHEY and CDR2 SMNVEV (reference sequence). V shed 6 bases, J shed 0 bases, and the junction held 3 bases outside the gene matches. CDR3 sequence: CASSKTGVNTEAFF. In nucleotides, the CDR3 is TGTGCCAGCAGCAAGACAGGGGTGAACACTGAAGCTTTCTTT.

The CDR3, as DNA: TGTGCTAGTGGTTTGAAAGGACTAGCGTCGAGTGAGCAGTTCTTC. Encoded protein: CASGLKGLASSEQFF. The V and J genes are TRBV12-5 and TRBJ2-1; 9 bases are a match to TRBD2. V shed 2 bases and J 9 bases; nucleotides not matched to a gene: 8. The CDR3 is made up of 15 amino acids. Per germline, CDR1 LGHNT and CDR2 FRNRAP.

This clone was detected a few times. The same CDR3 is also encoded by other DNA sequences in this sample. The rearrangement uses TRBV29-1 and TRBJ1-1; 8 bases map to TRBD1. CDR3 length equals 14 residues. Germline CDR1 reads SQVTM; CDR2 reads ANQGSEA. V dropped 3 bases and J dropped 5; count of bases not matched to a gene: 8. The CDR3 loop is CSVDRQGAGTEAFF. CDR3 coding DNA: TGCAGCGTTGATAGGCAGGGGGCCGGGACTGAAGCTTTCTTT.

The V and J genes are TRBV6-5 and TRBJ1-1; perhaps TRBD1 as D (6 bases). Germline CDR1 reads MNHEY; CDR2 reads SVGAGI. This CDR3 is built from 14 residues. V lost 0 bases to trimming and J lost 5 bases, with 10 bases between them. CDR3 loop: CASSYSQGSTEAFF. CDR3 in DNA: TGTGCCAGCAGTTACTCCCAGGGGAGTACTGAAGCTTTCTTT.

This clone showed up just a few times. The chain couples TRBV30 to TRBJ2-3; D gene ambiguous. The V end was cut by 2 bases, the J end by 2 bases, with 8 bases between. The CDR3 has 13 residues. Germline CDR1 is GTSNPN and CDR2 is SVGIG (reference sequence). CDR3 sequence reads: CAWSTRSTDTQYF. The DNA for the CDR3 is TGTGCCTGGAGTACCCGGTCCACAGATACGCAGTATTTT.

This clone has only a few counts. The V gene is TRBV7-3, the J gene TRBJ1-1, with TRBD1 as a possible D gene (6 bases). The germline CDR1 and CDR2 sequences are SGHTA and FQGTGA. Deletions cut 4 bases from V and 4 bases from J, with 13 bases between. This CDR3 has 14 residues. In DNA form, the CDR3 reads TGTGCCAGCAGCTCCGGGACATCAGGCACTGAAGCTTTCTTT. As protein: CASSSGTSGTEAFF.

J is TRBJ2-7 and V is TRBV6-5; 7 bases map to TRBD1. This CDR3 contains 14 residues. V lost 6 bases to trimming and J lost 0 bases; unmatched junction nucleotides: 5. Germline-derived CDR1 and CDR2 are MNHEY and SVGAGI. CDR3 DNA sequence: TGTGCCAGCAGGGGACAGACAACCTCCTACGAGCAGTACTTC. Encoded protein: CASRGQTTSYEQYF.

This chain joins TRBV9 and TRBJ1-2; the D gene is possibly TRBD1 (5 bases). V was trimmed by 0 bases and J by 5 bases, leaving 8 bases between them. The CDR3 runs 13 residues. CDR1 is SGDLS and CDR2 is YYNGEE in the germline V gene. The CDR3 DNA sequence: TGTGCCAGCAGCGTAGTGGAGGGGTATGGCTACACCTTC. It specifies CASSVVEGYGYTF. Drawing the rest from reference TRBV9 and TRBJ1-2, the complete variable domain is DSGVTQTPKHLITATGQRVTLRCSPRSGDLSVYWYQQSLDQGLQFLIQYYNGEERAKGNILERFSAQQFPDLHSELNLSSLELGDSALYFCASSVVEGYGYTFGSGTRLTVV.

The rearrangement links TRBV14 to TRBJ1-2, with D perhaps TRBD1 (6 bases). CDR3 size: 15 residues. CDR1 is SGHDN and CDR2 is FVKESK in the germline V gene. Trimming cost V 3 bases and J 8 bases, with 19 bases left between them. The CDR3 DNA follows: TGTGCCAGCAGCCAGGACAGTTTTACCCCGGTCGGCTACACCTTC. The encoded protein is CASSQDSFTPVGYTF.

Remarks on this clone: This same CDR3 is encoded by further DNA sequences in the sample. V gene TRBV4-1 combines with J gene TRBJ2-5; tentatively, D is TRBD2 (6 bases). Germline V gene data show CDR1 as MGHRA and CDR2 as YSYEKL. The V and J ends lost 0 bases and 6 bases respectively, with 17 bases between them. The CDR3 is 16 residues long. The DNA of the CDR3 is TGCGCCAGCAGCCAAGATCAAAGTAGCGGTTGGCAGACCCAGTACTTC. It codes for CASSQDQSSGWQTQYF.

For this clone: The junction differs from germline at one of its ends, possibly a read error. CDR3 sequence reads: CASMGGASYEPYF. The CDR3 nucleotides are TGTGCCAGCATGGGAGGGGCGTCCTACGAGCCGTACTTC. J is TRBJ2-7 and V is TRBV27; 7 bases align to TRBD2. This CDR3 has 13 residues. Germline values: CDR1 MNHEY, CDR2 SMNVEV (reference sequence).

The chain joins TRBV7-9 to TRBJ2-3; possibly TRBD2 for D (5 bases). The germline V gene encodes CDR1 SEHNR and CDR2 FQNEAQ (reference sequence). The CDR3 is 14 amino acids. Between the trimmed V and J ends, which lost 2 bases and 2 bases, there was a span of 8 bases. The CDR3 reads CASSLNGITDTQYF. The CDR3 DNA is TGTGCCAGCAGCTTAAACGGGATCACAGATACGCAGTATTTT.